These 17 T cell receptor beta chains came from one sample sequenced in a study of cytomegalovirus exposure and HLA in healthy donors. PCR employed 60 Vbeta and 13 Jbeta primers. The table came from immunoSEQ multiplex PCR; TCRdb's copy has only in-frame clones and leaves some out. In the table there are about 140,000 clones, over 80% of which are singletons. Sequencing used PBMCs. These receptor sequences come from a male donor in good health and CMV-seronegative.

Notes on this clone: The junction and the germline gene differ at one end; a read error may be behind it. V is TRBV7-7 and J is TRBJ2-5, with 7 bases fitting TRBD1. Per germline, CDR1 SSHAT and CDR2 FNYEAQ (reference sequence). The CDR3 has 15 residues. The CDR3 DNA follows: TGTGCTAGCAGCTCGTTGATAGGGGGCGCGGAGACCCAGTACTTC. Its translation: CASSSLIGGAETQYF.

The chain is built from TRBV4-1 and TRBJ1-5, with D unclear. CDR1 is MGHRA, CDR2 YSYEKL, per germline. The CDR3 has 15 residues. The V and J ends lost 0 bases and 4 bases respectively, with 10 bases between them. CDR3 coding DNA: TGCGCCAGCAGCCAAGATGGTTCAGGAAATCAGCCCCAGCATTTT. Encoded protein: CASSQDGSGNQPQHF.

There are a few counts of this clone. The genes are TRBV7-2 and TRBJ1-1; tentative D call: TRBD1 (5 bases). Trimming removed 5 bases from V and 8 bases from J, with 21 bases in between. Looked up from germline, CDR1 is SGHTA and CDR2 is FQGNSA. The CDR3 sequence is 15 residues long. Written as DNA, the CDR3 is TGTGCCAGCAGCGTGGACATAGGGTCTTGGGCCGAAGCTTTCTTT. The encoded protein is CASSVDIGSWAEAFF. The full variable domain, with the rest looked up from reference TRBV7-2 and TRBJ1-1, is GAGVSQSPSNKVTEKGKDVELRCDPISGHTALYWYRQSLGQGLEFLIYFQGNSAPDKSGLPSDRFSAERTGGSVSTLTIQRTQQEDSAVYLCASSVDIGSWAEAFFGQGTRLTVV.

The rearrangement uses TRBV7-2 and TRBJ2-1, with TRBD1 identical over 10 bases. With 5 bases clipped from V and 9 bases from J, the junction kept 4 bases outside the gene matches. The germline V gene encodes CDR1 SGHTA and CDR2 FQGNSA. The CDR3 is 13 residues long. The CDR3 sequence: CASSPGQGFEQFF. The CDR3 DNA sequence: TGTGCCAGCAGCCCGGGACAGGGGTTTGAGCAGTTCTTC. The full variable domain, rest sourced from reference TRBV7-2 and TRBJ2-1, is GAGVSQSPSNKVTEKGKDVELRCDPISGHTALYWYRQSLGQGLEFLIYFQGNSAPDKSGLPSDRFSAERTGGSVSTLTIQRTQQEDSAVYLCASSPGQGFEQFFGPGTRLTVL.

This CDR3 is CASSLRTSGSNNEQFF. DNA for the CDR3: TGTGCCAGCAGCCTCCGGACTAGCGGGAGCAACAATGAGCAGTTCTTC. The rearrangement joins TRBV14 to TRBJ2-1; 13 nucleotides line up with TRBD2. Trimming removed 4 bases from V and 5 bases from J; junction bases left unmatched: 5. This CDR3 is 16 amino acids long. Looked up from germline, CDR1 is SGHDN and CDR2 is FVKESK.

V is TRBV5-6 and J is TRBJ1-5; D perhaps matches TRBD1 (6 bases). The CDR3 spans 16 residues. V gave up 0 bases and J gave up 3 bases, with 13 bases separating them. The germline V gene has CDR1 SGHDT and CDR2 YYEEEE. In DNA form, the CDR3 reads TGTGCCAGCAGCTTGGCGGGACACAGGCCCAATCAGCCCCAGCATTTT. This codes for CASSLAGHRPNQPQHF.

The rearrangement uses TRBV9 and TRBJ1-2, with D possibly TRBD1 on 5 matching bases. The germline V and J ends were trimmed by 2 bases and 4 bases, with 15 bases remaining between them. From germline, CDR1 is SGDLS and CDR2 YYNGEE. The CDR3 runs 15 residues. The CDR3 coding sequence is TGTGCCAGCAGCGTCGAGGGCCGGGGGAGCTATGGCTACACCTTC. Protein: CASSVEGRGSYGYTF.

This chain connects TRBV28 to TRBJ2-7; possible D gene TRBD1, 6 bases. This CDR3 is built from 13 residues. Trimming stripped 5 bases from V and 7 bases from J, with 15 bases between. Germline lookup yields CDR1 MDHEN and CDR2 SYDVKM. CDR3 coding DNA: TGTGCCAGCAGTGATACAGGGCCCCGGGAGCAGTACTTC. Translation gives CASSDTGPREQYF.

The genes are TRBV18 and TRBJ2-7; D ambiguous. Between the trimmed V and J ends, which lost 4 bases and 3 bases, there was a span of 13 bases. The CDR3 is made up of 14 amino acids. Germline CDR1 KGHSH, CDR2 LQKENI. The CDR3 DNA is TGTGCCAGCTCACTGATCACAGAACACTACGAGCAGTACTTC. This sequence encodes CASSLITEHYEQYF.

V is TRBV5-8 and J is TRBJ2-1, with TRBD2 as a possible D gene (8 bases). The germline V and J ends were trimmed by 0 bases and 7 bases, with 17 bases remaining between them. This CDR3 has 16 residues. Germline V gene sequence: CDR1 SGHTS, CDR2 YDEGEE. Here the CDR3 reads CASSLAFSGGQNEQFF. The CDR3 bases are TGTGCCAGCAGCTTGGCTTTCAGCGGGGGACAGAATGAGCAGTTCTTC.

V usage is TRBV5-1 and J usage is TRBJ1-6; D remains unclear. Trimming removed 0 bases from V and 5 bases from J, with 9 bases in between. This CDR3 has 15 amino acids. The germline CDR1 and CDR2 sequences are SGHRS and YFSETQ. CDR3 region: CASSLAGSHNSPLHF. CDR3 bases: TGCGCCAGCAGCTTGGCTGGGAGCCATAATTCACCCCTCCACTTT.

The chain joins TRBV28 to TRBJ1-6; D not resolved. The CDR3 totals 12 residues. Germline CDR1 reads MDHEN; CDR2 reads SYDVKM. V was trimmed by 7 bases and J by 9 bases, leaving 10 bases between them. The CDR3 loop reads CASNERLSPLHF. The CDR3 coding sequence is TGTGCCAGCAATGAGAGACTTTCACCCCTCCACTTT.

The chain combines TRBV4-1 with TRBJ2-1; tentatively, D is TRBD2 (5 bases). This CDR3 region has 14 residues. From germline, CDR1 is MGHRA and CDR2 YSYEKL. The V end lost 4 bases, the J end lost 2 bases, and 9 bases lay between the germline ends. DNA for the CDR3: TGCGCCAGCAGCCCGAGGGATCCCTACAATGAGCAGTTCTTC. This translates into CASSPRDPYNEQFF.

J is TRBJ1-1 and V is TRBV5-5; D unresolved. V gave up 4 bases and J gave up 0 bases, with 22 bases separating them. CDR1 is SGHKS and CDR2 is YYEKEE in the germline V gene (reference sequence). CDR3 length: 18 amino acids. Here the CDR3 reads CASSGSSFQRALNTEAFF. The CDR3 DNA reads TGTGCCAGCAGCGGGAGCAGCTTCCAAAGGGCTTTGAACACTGAAGCTTTCTTT.

The J gene is TRBJ2-7, the V gene TRBV9, with D possibly being TRBD2 (7 bases). The CDR3 covers 14 residues. Germline V gene sequence: CDR1 SGDLS, CDR2 YYNGEE. V lost 4 bases to trimming and J lost 5 bases, with 16 bases between them. In DNA, the CDR3 is TGTGCCAGCAGCCCAGATGGGGGGGCCAACGAGCAGTACTTC. As protein: CASSPDGGANEQYF.

V and J are TRBV19 and TRBJ2-7; TRBD1 matches at 7 bases. The germline gives CDR1 LNHDA, CDR2 SQIVND (reference sequence). The CDR3 covers 14 residues. The V gene end was trimmed by 5 bases and the J gene end by 3 bases; junction bases not matched to a gene: 7. This CDR3 is CASSPGTADYEQYF. As DNA, the CDR3 is TGTGCCAGTAGTCCCGGGACAGCAGACTACGAGCAGTACTTC.

The chain is built from TRBV7-3 and TRBJ2-3; TRBD2 agrees at 9 bases. Trimming at V came to 4 bases and at J to 3 bases, leaving 2 bases not matched to a gene. Germline loops: CDR1 SGHTA, CDR2 FQGTGA. There are 14 residues in the CDR3. CDR3 DNA: TGTGCCAGCAGCTCTAGCGGGGAGACAGATACGCAGTATTTT. It specifies CASSSSGETDTQYF.